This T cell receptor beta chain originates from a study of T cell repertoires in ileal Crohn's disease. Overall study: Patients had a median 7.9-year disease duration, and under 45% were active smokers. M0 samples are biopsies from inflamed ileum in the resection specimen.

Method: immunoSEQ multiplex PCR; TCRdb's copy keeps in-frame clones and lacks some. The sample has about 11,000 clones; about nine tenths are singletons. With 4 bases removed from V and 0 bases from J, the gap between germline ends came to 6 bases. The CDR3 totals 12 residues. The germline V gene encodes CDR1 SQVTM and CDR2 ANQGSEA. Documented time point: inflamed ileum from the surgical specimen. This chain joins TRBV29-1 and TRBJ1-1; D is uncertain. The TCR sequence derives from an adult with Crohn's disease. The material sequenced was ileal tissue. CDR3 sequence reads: CSVVRLNTEAFF. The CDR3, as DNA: TGCAGCGTTGTGAGGCTGAACACTGAAGCTTTCTTT.